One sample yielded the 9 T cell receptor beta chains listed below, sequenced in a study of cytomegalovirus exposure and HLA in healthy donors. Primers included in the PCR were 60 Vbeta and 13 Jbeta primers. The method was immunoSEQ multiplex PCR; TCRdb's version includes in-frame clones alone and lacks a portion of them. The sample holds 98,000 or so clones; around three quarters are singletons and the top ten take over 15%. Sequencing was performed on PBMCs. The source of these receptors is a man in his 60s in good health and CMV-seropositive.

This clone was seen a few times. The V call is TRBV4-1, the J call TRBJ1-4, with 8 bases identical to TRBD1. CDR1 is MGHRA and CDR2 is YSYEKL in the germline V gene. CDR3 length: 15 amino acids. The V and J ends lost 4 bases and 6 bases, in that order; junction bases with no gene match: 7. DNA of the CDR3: TGCGCCAGCAGCCCCTCCGGACAGGGAGATGAAAAACTGTTTTTT. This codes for CASSPSGQGDEKLFF.

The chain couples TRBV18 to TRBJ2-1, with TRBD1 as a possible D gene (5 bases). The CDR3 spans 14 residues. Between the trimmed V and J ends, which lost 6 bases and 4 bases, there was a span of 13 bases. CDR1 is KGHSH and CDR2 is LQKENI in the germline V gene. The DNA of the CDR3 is TGTGCCAGCTCCCCTACGGACACTTACAATGAGCAGTTCTTC. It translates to CASSPTDTYNEQFF.

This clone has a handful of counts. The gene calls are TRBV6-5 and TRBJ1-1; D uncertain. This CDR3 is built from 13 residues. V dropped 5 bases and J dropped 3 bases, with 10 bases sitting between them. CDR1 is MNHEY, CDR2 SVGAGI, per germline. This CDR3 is CASSRREDTEAFF. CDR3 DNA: TGTGCCAGCAGTCGGAGGGAGGACACTGAAGCTTTCTTT.

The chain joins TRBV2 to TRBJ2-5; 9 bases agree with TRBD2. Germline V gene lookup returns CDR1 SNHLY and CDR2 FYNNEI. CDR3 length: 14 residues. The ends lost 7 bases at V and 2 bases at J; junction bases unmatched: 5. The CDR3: CASTMTSGQETQYF. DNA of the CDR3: TGTGCCAGCACTATGACTAGCGGACAAGAGACCCAGTACTTC. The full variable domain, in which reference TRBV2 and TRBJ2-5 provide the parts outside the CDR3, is EPEVTQTPSHQVTQMGQEVILRCVPISNHLYFYWYRQILGQKVEFLVSFYNNEISEKSEIFDDQFSVERPDGSNFTLKIRSTKLEDSAMYFCASTMTSGQETQYFGPGTRLLVL.

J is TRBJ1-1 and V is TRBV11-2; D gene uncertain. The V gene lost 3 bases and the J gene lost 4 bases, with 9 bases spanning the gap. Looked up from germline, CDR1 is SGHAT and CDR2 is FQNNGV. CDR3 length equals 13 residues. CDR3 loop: CASSFGGGTEAFF. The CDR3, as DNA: TGTGCCAGCAGCTTCGGTGGAGGCACTGAAGCTTTCTTT.

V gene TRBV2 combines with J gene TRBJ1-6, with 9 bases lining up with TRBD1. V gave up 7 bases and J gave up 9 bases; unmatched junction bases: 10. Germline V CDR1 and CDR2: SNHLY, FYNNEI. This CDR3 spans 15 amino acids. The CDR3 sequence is CASIVDRGVSSPLHF. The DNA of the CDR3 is TGTGCCAGCATCGTAGACAGGGGGGTTTCTTCACCCCTCCACTTT.

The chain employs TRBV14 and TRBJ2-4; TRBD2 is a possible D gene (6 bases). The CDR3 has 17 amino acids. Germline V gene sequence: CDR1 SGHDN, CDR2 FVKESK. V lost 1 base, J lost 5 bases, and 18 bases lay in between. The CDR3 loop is CASSQGGRRGGQNIQYF. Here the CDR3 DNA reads TGTGCCAGCAGCCAAGGAGGGAGGCGGGGAGGTCAAAACATTCAGTACTTC. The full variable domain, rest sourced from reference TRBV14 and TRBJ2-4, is EAGVTQFPSHSVIEKGQTVTLRCDPISGHDNLYWYRRVMGKEIKFLLHFVKESKQDESGMPNNRFLAERTGGTYSTLKVQPAELEDSGVYFCASSQGGRRGGQNIQYFGAGTRLSVL.

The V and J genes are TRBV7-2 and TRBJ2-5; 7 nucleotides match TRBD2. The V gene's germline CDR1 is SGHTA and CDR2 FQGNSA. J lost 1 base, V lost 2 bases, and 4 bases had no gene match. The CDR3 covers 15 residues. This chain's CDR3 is CASSLYWGGQETQYF. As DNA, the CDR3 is TGTGCCAGCAGCTTATATTGGGGGGGCCAAGAGACCCAGTACTTC.

The CDR3 region is CASSLAGTDTQYF. CDR3 nucleotides: TGTGCCAGCAGCTTGGCGGGCACAGATACGCAGTATTTT. V gene TRBV5-6 combines with J gene TRBJ2-3, with no clear D. V gave up 0 bases and J gave up 1 base, with 3 bases separating them. The CDR3 runs 13 residues. Germline V gene sequence: CDR1 SGHDT, CDR2 YYEEEE.